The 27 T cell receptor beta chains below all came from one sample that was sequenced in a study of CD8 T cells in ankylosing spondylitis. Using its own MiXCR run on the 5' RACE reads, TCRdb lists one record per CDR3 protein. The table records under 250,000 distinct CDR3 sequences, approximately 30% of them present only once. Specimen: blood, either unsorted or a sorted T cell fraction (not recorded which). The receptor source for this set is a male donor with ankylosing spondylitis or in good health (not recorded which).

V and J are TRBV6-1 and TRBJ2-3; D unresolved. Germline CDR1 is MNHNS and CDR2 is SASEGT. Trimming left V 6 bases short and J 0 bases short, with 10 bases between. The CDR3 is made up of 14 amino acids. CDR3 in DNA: TGTGCCAGCAGAGACTGGGCCAGCACAGATACGCAGTATTTT. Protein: CASRDWASTDTQYF.

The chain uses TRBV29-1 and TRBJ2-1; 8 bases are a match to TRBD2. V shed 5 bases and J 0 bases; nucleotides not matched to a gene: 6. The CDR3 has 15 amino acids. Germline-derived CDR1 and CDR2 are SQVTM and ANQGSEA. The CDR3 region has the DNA TGCAGCGTTATAGTAGCGGGGAGCTCCTACAATGAGCAGTTCTTC. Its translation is CSVIVAGSSYNEQFF.

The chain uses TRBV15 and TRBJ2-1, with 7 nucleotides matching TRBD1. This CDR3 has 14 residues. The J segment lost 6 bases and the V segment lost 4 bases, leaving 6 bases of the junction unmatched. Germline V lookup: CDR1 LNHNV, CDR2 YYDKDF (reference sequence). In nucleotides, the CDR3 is TGTGCCACCAGCACCGACTCAGGGGGCAATGAGCAGTTCTTC. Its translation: CATSTDSGGNEQFF.

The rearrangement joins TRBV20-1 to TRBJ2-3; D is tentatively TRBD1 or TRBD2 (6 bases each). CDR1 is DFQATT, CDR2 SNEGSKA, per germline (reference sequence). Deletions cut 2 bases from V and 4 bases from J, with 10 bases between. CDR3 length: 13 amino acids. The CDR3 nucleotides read TGCAGTGCTAGATTGGGGGGCCCAGATACGCAGTATTTT. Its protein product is CSARLGGPDTQYF.

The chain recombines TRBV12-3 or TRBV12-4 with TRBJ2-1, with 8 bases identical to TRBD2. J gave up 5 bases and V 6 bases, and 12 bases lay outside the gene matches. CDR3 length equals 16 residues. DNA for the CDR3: TGTGCCAGCAGCCCCCGACTGACTAGCGAGAACAATGAGCAGTTCTTC. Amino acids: CASSPRLTSENNEQFF.

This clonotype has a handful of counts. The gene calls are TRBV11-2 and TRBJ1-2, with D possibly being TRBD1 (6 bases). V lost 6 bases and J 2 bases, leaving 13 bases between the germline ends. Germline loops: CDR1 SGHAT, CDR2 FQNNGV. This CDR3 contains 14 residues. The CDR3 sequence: CASRKGGANYGYTF. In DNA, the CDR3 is TGTGCCAGCAGGAAGGGGGGGGCGAACTATGGCTACACCTTC.

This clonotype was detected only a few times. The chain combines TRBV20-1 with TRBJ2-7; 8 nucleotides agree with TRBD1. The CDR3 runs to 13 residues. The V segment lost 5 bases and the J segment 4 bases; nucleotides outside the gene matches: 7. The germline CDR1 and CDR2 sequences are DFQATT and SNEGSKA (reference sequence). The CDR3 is CSAGQGADYEQYF. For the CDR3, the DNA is TGCAGTGCTGGCCAGGGGGCCGATTACGAGCAGTACTTC.

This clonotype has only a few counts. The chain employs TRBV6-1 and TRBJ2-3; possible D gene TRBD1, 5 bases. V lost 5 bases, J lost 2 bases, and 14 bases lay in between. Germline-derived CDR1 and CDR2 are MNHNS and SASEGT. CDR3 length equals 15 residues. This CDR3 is CASSRQGGFTDTQYF. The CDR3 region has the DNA TGTGCCAGCAGTAGGCAGGGCGGATTCACAGATACGCAGTATTTT.

CDR3 sequence: CATVGGQGSYNEQFF. The DNA for the CDR3 is TGTGCCACCGTTGGGGGGCAGGGGTCCTACAATGAGCAGTTCTTC. The chain employs TRBV10-3 and TRBJ2-1; D may match TRBD1 or TRBD2 (6 bases each). The V gene's germline CDR1 is ENHRY and CDR2 SYGVKD. This CDR3 spans 15 amino acids. Trimming removed 10 bases at V and 1 base at J, with 17 bases between.

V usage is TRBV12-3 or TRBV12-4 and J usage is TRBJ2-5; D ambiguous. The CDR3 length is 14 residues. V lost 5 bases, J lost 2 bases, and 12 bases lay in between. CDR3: CASSPSYGQETQYF. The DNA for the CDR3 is TGTGCCAGCAGTCCATCCTACGGGCAAGAGACCCAGTACTTC.

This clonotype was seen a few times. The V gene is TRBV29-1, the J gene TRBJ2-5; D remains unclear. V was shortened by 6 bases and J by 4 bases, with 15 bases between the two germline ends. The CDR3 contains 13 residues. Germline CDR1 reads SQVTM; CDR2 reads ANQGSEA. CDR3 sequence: CSVGQEKGETQYF. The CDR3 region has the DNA TGCAGCGTAGGGCAGGAGAAGGGAGAGACCCAGTACTTC. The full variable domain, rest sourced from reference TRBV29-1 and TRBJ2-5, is SAVISQKPSRDICQRGTSLTIQCQVDSQVTMMFWYRQQPGQSLTLIATANQGSEATYESGFVIDKFPISRPNLTFSTLTVSNMSPEDSSIYLCSVGQEKGETQYFGPGTRLLVL.

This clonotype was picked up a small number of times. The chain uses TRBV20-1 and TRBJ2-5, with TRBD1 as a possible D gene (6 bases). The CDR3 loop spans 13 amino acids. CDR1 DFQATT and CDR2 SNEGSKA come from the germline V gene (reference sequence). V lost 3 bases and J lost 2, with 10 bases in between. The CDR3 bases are TGCAGTGCTAGCTCGGACAGACAAGAGACCCAGTACTTC. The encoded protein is CSASSDRQETQYF.

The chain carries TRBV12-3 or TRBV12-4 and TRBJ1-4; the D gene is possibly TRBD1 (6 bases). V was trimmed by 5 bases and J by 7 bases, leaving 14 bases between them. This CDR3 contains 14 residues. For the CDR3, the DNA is TGTGCCAGCAGTCACTTTGGGACAAGTGAAAAACTGTTTTTT. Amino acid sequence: CASSHFGTSEKLFF.

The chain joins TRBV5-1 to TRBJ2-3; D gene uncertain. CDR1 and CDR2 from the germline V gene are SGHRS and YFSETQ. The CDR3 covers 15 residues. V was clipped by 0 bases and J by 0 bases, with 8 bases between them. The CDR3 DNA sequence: TGCGCCAGCAGCTTGGAGCCCCAGAGCACAGATACGCAGTATTTT. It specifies CASSLEPQSTDTQYF.

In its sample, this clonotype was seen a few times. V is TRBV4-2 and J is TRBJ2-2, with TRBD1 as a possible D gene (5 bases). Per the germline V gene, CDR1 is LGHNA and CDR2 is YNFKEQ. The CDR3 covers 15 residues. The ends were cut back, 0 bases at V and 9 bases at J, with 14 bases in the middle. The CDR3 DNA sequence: TGTGCCAGCAGCCAAGAACCAGGGTTTGTTTGGGAGCTGTTTTTT. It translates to CASSQEPGFVWELFF.

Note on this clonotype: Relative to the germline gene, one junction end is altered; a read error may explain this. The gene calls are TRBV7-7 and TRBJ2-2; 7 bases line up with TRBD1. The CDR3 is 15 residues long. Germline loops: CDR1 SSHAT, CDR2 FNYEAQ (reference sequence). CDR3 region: CASSLGGPGTGELFF. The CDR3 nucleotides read TGTGCTAGCAGCTTAGGGGGCCCAGGCACCGGGGAGCTGTTTTTT.

DNA of the CDR3: TGCGCCAGCAGCTCACAGGGGGCGCATAGCACAGATACGCAGTATTTT. Its protein product is CASSSQGAHSTDTQYF. The chain combines TRBV5-1 with TRBJ2-3, with 9 nucleotides matching TRBD1. The CDR3 runs to 16 residues. J gave up 0 bases and V 3 bases, and 5 bases lay outside the gene matches. The V gene's germline CDR1 is SGHRS and CDR2 YFSETQ.

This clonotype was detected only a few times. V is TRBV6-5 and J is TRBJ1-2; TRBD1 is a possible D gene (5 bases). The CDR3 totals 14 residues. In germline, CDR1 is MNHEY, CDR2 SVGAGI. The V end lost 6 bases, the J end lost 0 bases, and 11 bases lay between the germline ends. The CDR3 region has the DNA TGTGCCAGCAGCTTAGGACACTCTAACTATGGCTACACCTTC. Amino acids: CASSLGHSNYGYTF.

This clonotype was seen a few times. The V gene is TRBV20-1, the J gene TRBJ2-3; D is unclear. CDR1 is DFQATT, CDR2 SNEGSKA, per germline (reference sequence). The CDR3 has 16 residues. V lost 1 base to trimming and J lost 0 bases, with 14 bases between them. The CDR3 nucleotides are TGCAGTGCTAGAGCCCTGTCACCGGCTAGCACAGATACGCAGTATTTT. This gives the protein CSARALSPASTDTQYF.

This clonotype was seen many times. The CDR3 here is CASSYSGLSSYEQYF. DNA for the CDR3: TGTGCCAGCAGTTACTCGGGCCTAAGCTCCTACGAGCAGTACTTC. The chain recombines TRBV6-5 with TRBJ2-7; D is unclear. The CDR3 consists of 15 residues. V lost 0 bases and J lost 0, with 9 bases in between. In germline, CDR1 is MNHEY, CDR2 SVGAGI.

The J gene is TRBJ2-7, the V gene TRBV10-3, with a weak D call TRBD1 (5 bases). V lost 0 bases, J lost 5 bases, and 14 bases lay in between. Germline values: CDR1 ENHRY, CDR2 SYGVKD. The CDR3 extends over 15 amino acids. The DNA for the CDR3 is TGTGCCATCAGTGAGTCGGGAAGGGGTGTGCACGAGCAGTACTTC. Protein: CAISESGRGVHEQYF.

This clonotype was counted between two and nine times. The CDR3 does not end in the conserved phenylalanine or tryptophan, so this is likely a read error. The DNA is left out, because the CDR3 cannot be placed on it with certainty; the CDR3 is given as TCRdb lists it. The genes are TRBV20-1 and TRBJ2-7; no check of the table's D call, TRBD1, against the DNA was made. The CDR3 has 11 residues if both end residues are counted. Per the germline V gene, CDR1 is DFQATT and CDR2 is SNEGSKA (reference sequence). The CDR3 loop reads CSASSGGTPPL.

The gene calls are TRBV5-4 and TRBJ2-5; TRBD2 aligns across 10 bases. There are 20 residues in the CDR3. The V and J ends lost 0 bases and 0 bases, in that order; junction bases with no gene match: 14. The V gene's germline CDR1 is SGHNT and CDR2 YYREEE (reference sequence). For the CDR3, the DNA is TGTGCCAGCAGCTTGGGGGCTAGCGGGGGACGTCCGCCCCACCAAGAGACCCAGTACTTC. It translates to CASSLGASGGRPPHQETQYF.

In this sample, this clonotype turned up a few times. CDR3 amino acids: CASSPQTGMGEQYF. The CDR3 DNA follows: TGTGCCAGCTCACCACAGACAGGGATGGGGGAGCAGTACTTC. The chain recombines TRBV18 with TRBJ2-7; 7 nucleotides match TRBD1. V gave up 1 base and J gave up 7 bases; unmatched junction bases: 7. Germline V gene lookup returns CDR1 KGHSH and CDR2 LQKENI. The CDR3 spans 14 residues. Filled out from reference TRBV18 and TRBJ2-7, the complete variable domain reads NAGVMQNPRHLVRRRGQEARLRCSPMKGHSHVYWYRQLPEEGLKFMVYLQKENIIDESGMPKERFSAEFPKEGPSILRIQQVVRGDSAAYFCASSPQTGMGEQYFGPGTRLTVT.

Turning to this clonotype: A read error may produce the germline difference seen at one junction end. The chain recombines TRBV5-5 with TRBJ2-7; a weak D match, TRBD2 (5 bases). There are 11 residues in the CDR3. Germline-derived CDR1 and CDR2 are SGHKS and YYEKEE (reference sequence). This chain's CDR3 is CASSLDYGQYF. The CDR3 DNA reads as TGTGCCAGCAGCTTAGACTACGGGCAGTACTTC.

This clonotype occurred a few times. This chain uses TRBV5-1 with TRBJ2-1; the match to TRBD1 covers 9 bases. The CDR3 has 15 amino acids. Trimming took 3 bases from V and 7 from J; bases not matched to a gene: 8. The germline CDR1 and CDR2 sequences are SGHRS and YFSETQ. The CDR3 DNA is TGCGCCAGCAGCTCACAGGGGGCGCTAAGGAATGAGCAGTTCTTC. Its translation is CASSSQGALRNEQFF.

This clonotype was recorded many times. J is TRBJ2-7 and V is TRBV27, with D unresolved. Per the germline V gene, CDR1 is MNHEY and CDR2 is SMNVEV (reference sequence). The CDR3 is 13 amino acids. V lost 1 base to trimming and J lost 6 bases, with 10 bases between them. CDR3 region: CASSLFPAREQYF. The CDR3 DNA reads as TGTGCCAGCAGTTTATTCCCGGCCCGCGAGCAGTACTTC.